The 28 T cell receptor beta chains in this list originate from one sample, sequenced in a study of shared clonotypes between healthy human individuals. Terminally differentiated effector memory CD45RA+ cells were excluded by CCR7 positive selection of CD45RO-negative cells. The data were produced by immunoSEQ multiplex PCR, yet TCRdb's version contains in-frame clones alone and is incomplete. Of 2 million to 2.5 million clones in the sample, roughly 91% are singletons; the top ten hold 1.5% to 2%. Sequenced input: naive CD8+ T cells from PBMCs. The receptor source for this set is a man younger than 35 in good health. Some clones in this sample may be carry-over from other donors' samples.

The CDR3 spells CASSLAGGRELFF. In nucleotides, the CDR3 is TGCGCCAGCAGCCTAGCCGGGGGCAGGGAGCTGTTTTTT. This chain connects TRBV4-1 to TRBJ2-2; D could derive from TRBD1 or TRBD2 (6 bases each). The V and J ends lost 4 bases and 9 bases respectively, with 12 bases between them. From germline, CDR1 is MGHRA and CDR2 YSYEKL. CDR3 size: 13 residues.

Concerning this clone: Other DNA sequences in this specimen translate into the identical CDR3. The rearrangement uses TRBV27 and TRBJ1-2, with no clear D. V lost 3 bases, J lost 1 base, and 9 bases lay in between. There are 14 residues in the CDR3. Germline CDR1 MNHEY, CDR2 SMNVEV (reference sequence). CDR3 protein: CASSFGSSNYGYTF. The CDR3 nucleotides are TGTGCCAGCAGTTTCGGGTCAAGTAACTATGGCTACACCTTC.

The chain combines TRBV28 with TRBJ2-3; D may be TRBD1 or TRBD2 (5 bases each). Germline V gene sequence: CDR1 MDHEN, CDR2 SYDVKM. Trimming took 7 bases from V and 4 from J, leaving 12 bases between them. The CDR3 spans 13 residues. CDR3: CASTSWGSDTQYF. The CDR3 DNA reads as TGTGCCAGCACCAGCTGGGGGTCAGATACGCAGTATTTT.

The rearrangement joins TRBV6-6 to TRBJ1-2; D not certain. V was clipped by 7 bases and J by 1 base, with 7 bases between them. Germline V gives CDR1 MNHNY, CDR2 SVGAGI (reference sequence). This CDR3 has 12 residues. The CDR3 region is CASMVYNYGYTF. CDR3 DNA: TGTGCCAGCATGGTATATAACTATGGCTACACCTTC.

The chain couples TRBV9 to TRBJ2-2; 8 bases are shared with TRBD1. Germline CDR1 SGDLS, CDR2 YYNGEE. Trimming took 4 bases from V and 1 from J; bases not matched to a gene: 9. This CDR3 has 17 amino acids. CDR3 region: CASSSGQGSLNTGELFF. The DNA for the CDR3 is TGTGCCAGCAGCTCCGGACAGGGATCTCTGAACACCGGGGAGCTGTTTTTT.

The chain combines TRBV29-1 with TRBJ2-1; the D gene is possibly TRBD2 (5 bases). CDR1 is SQVTM, CDR2 ANQGSEA, per germline. The CDR3 consists of 13 residues. CDR3 coding DNA: TGCAGTACTTGGACTGGTTCCTACAATGAGCAGTTCTTC. This codes for CSTWTGSYNEQFF.

The genes are TRBV7-7 and TRBJ2-2, with a possible D match to TRBD1 (6 bases). Germline-derived CDR1 and CDR2 are SSHAT and FNYEAQ (reference sequence). The CDR3 extends over 17 amino acids. The V end lost 5 bases, the J end lost 0 bases, and 16 bases lay between the germline ends. The CDR3 DNA reads as TGTGCCAGCAGCCCAGGGGACCAAGACGCGAACACCGGGGAGCTGTTTTTT. Protein product: CASSPGDQDANTGELFF.

V gene TRBV6-5 combines with J gene TRBJ1-1; TRBD1 matches 7 bases. The CDR3 extends over 15 amino acids. Trimming removed 0 bases from V and 2 bases from J; junction bases left unmatched: 3. Germline assignment: CDR1 MNHEY and CDR2 SVGAGI. The CDR3 DNA reads as TGTGCCAGCAGTTACTCCACAGGGGTAAACACTGAAGCTTTCTTT. This encodes CASSYSTGVNTEAFF.

The V gene is TRBV7-9, the J gene TRBJ2-7; 7 bases fit TRBD1. V was pared by 8 bases and J by 3 bases, with 1 base of the junction left unmatched. Germline V gives CDR1 SEHNR, CDR2 FQNEAQ (reference sequence). This CDR3 region has 11 residues. The CDR3 loop is CASGTDYEQYF. DNA of the CDR3: TGTGCCAGCGGGACAGACTACGAGCAGTACTTC.

A single count supports this clone. V is TRBV7-8 and J is TRBJ2-2, with TRBD1 as a possible D gene (6 bases). Germline lookup yields CDR1 SGHVS and CDR2 FQNEAQ. Trimming took 6 bases from V and 4 from J, leaving 12 bases between them. The CDR3 extends over 14 amino acids. CDR3 bases: TGTGCCAGCAGGGCTTCCAGGGGCACCGGGGAGCTGTTTTTT. Protein sequence: CASRASRGTGELFF. Drawing the rest from reference TRBV7-8 and TRBJ2-2, the complete variable domain is GAGVSQSPRYKVAKRGQDVALRCDPISGHVSLFWYQQALGQGPEFLTYFQNEAQLDKSGLPSDRFFAERPEGSVSTLKIQRTQQEDSAVYLCASRASRGTGELFFGEGSRLTVL.

V gene TRBV4-3 combines with J gene TRBJ2-5; no definite D call. The V gene's germline CDR1 is LGHNA and CDR2 YSLEER. V lost 0 bases to trimming and J lost 5 bases, with 10 bases between them. The CDR3 covers 14 residues. The DNA of the CDR3 is TGCGCCAGCAGCCAAGATTTAAGGCGGGAGACCCAGTACTTC. Protein sequence: CASSQDLRRETQYF.

This clone showed up just once. Additional DNA sequences in this sample encode the identical CDR3. V is TRBV27 and J is TRBJ2-7, with D possibly matching TRBD1 (7 bases). This CDR3 region has 16 residues. CDR1 is MNHEY, CDR2 SMNVEV, per germline (reference sequence). Deletions cut 0 bases from V and 1 base from J, with 13 bases between. Written as DNA, the CDR3 is TGTGCCAGCAGTTTATCGTGGAGGGACAGATCCTACGAGCAGTACTTC. Amino acid sequence: CASSLSWRDRSYEQYF.

This sequence joins TRBV5-4 and TRBJ2-1; possibly TRBD2 for D (5 bases). CDR1 is SGHNT and CDR2 is YYREEE in the germline V gene (reference sequence). The CDR3 covers 12 residues. V lost 3 bases and J lost 6, with 7 bases in between. The CDR3 spells CASSYGVNEQFF. CDR3 sequence (DNA): TGTGCCAGCAGCTACGGGGTCAATGAGCAGTTCTTC.

J is TRBJ1-1 and V is TRBV28, with TRBD1 matching 11 bases. Germline CDR1 and CDR2: MDHEN and SYDVKM. The junction had 7 bases not matched to a gene; V was cut back by 5 bases and J by 2 bases. The CDR3 contains 16 residues. CDR3 sequence: CASSGDRGWGNTEAFF. The CDR3 DNA is TGTGCCAGCAGTGGGGACAGGGGGTGGGGTAACACTGAAGCTTTCTTT.

J is TRBJ2-7 and V is TRBV9; weak D call: TRBD2 (6 bases). Trimming shortened V by 4 bases and J by 6 bases, and 14 bases separated the two germline ends. The CDR3 is 13 amino acids. Germline CDR1 SGDLS, CDR2 YYNGEE. CDR3 sequence reads: CASSYRVEGEQYF. CDR3 DNA: TGTGCCAGCAGCTATAGGGTGGAGGGCGAGCAGTACTTC.

The chain combines TRBV5-1 with TRBJ1-1; the D gene is possibly TRBD1 (6 bases). The CDR3 totals 14 residues. The germline V gene has CDR1 SGHRS and CDR2 YFSETQ. V dropped 4 bases and J dropped 4 bases, with 14 bases sitting between them. This chain's CDR3 is CASSPISGATEAFF. CDR3 DNA sequence: TGCGCCAGCAGCCCAATCTCAGGGGCCACTGAAGCTTTCTTT.

The chain joins TRBV27 to TRBJ2-7; a weak D match, TRBD2 (5 bases). This CDR3 is built from 13 residues. V lost 3 bases, J lost 3 bases, and 9 bases lay in between. Germline V gene lookup returns CDR1 MNHEY and CDR2 SMNVEV (reference sequence). The CDR3, as DNA: TGTGCCAGCAGTTTTTTTGAGGGCTACGAGCAGTACTTC. Its translation is CASSFFEGYEQYF.

This clone was detected once. CDR3 in amino acids: CASSYPWDRVDGYTF. The CDR3 DNA sequence: TGTGCCAGCAGTTACCCCTGGGACAGGGTGGATGGCTACACCTTC. The rearrangement uses TRBV6-6 and TRBJ1-2; 9 bases agree with TRBD1. The length of the CDR3 is 15 residues. Germline lookup yields CDR1 MNHNY and CDR2 SVGAGI (reference sequence). V lost 2 bases and J lost 6; bases outside the gene matches: 7.

This chain joins TRBV20-1 and TRBJ1-1; D remains ambiguous. Germline CDR1 DFQATT, CDR2 SNEGSKA (reference sequence). Deletions cut 3 bases from V and 11 bases from J, with 13 bases between. The CDR3 runs 11 residues. The CDR3 DNA sequence: TGCAGTGCTAGTTTTGGCTCCATCGCTTTCTTT. This translates into CSASFGSIAFF.

The chain uses TRBV27 and TRBJ1-1, with TRBD1 matching over 9 bases. Germline CDR1 and CDR2: MNHEY and SMNVEV (reference sequence). Trimming took 6 bases from V and 7 from J; bases not matched to a gene: 12. CDR3 size: 15 residues. CDR3 nucleotides: TGTGCCAGCAGGCAGGTGGGACAGGGCCTAATTGAAGCTTTCTTT. Protein: CASRQVGQGLIEAFF.

This rearrangement joins TRBV2 to TRBJ1-2; D is undetermined. The CDR3 totals 13 residues. V was pared by 3 bases and J by 4 bases, with 9 bases between. CDR1 and CDR2 (germline): SNHLY, FYNNEI. The CDR3 is CASSDAGSYGYTF. As DNA, the CDR3 is TGTGCCAGCAGTGACGCGGGGTCCTATGGCTACACCTTC.

V and J are TRBV2 and TRBJ2-5, with TRBD1 identical over 7 bases. Germline CDR1 and CDR2: SNHLY and FYNNEI. The CDR3 has 14 residues. V was pared by 5 bases and J by 5 bases, with 8 bases of the junction left unmatched. DNA for the CDR3: TGTGCCAGCAGTTCGGTAGACAGGGCGGAGACCCAGTACTTC. Protein: CASSSVDRAETQYF.

The chain couples TRBV9 to TRBJ2-3; TRBD2 agrees at 7 bases. The V segment lost 3 bases and the J segment 3 bases; nucleotides outside the gene matches: 13. The CDR3 loop spans 17 amino acids. Germline CDR1 is SGDLS and CDR2 is YYNGEE. In nucleotides, the CDR3 is TGTGCCAGCAGCGAAAGCGGGACGATAAGGAGGACAGATACGCAGTATTTT. Translated, it gives CASSESGTIRRTDTQYF.

The chain uses TRBV7-9 and TRBJ1-4; D is undetermined. Germline V CDR1 and CDR2: SEHNR, FQNEAQ (reference sequence). This CDR3 comprises 15 residues. Trimming took off 1 base at V and 2 bases at J, with 8 bases between the two ends. CDR3 in DNA: TGTGCCAGCAGCTTAGTGTCACTTACTAATGAAAAACTGTTTTTT. It translates to CASSLVSLTNEKLFF. Supplemented by reference TRBV7-9 and TRBJ1-4, the full variable domain reads DTGVSQNPRHKITKRGQNVTFRCDPISEHNRLYWYRQTLGQGPEFLTYFQNEAQLEKSRLLSDRFSAERPKGSFSTLEIQRTEQGDSAMYLCASSLVSLTNEKLFFGSGTQLSVL.

CDR3 coding DNA: TGTGCCAGCAGCCCCGGGAGGGGGAGCTATGGCTACACCTTC. It yields the protein CASSPGRGSYGYTF. The V and J genes are TRBV7-9 and TRBJ1-2; tentative D call: TRBD1 (6 bases). The CDR3 sequence is 14 residues long. Trimming removed 5 bases from V and 4 bases from J, with 14 bases in between. Germline-derived CDR1 and CDR2 are SEHNR and FQNEAQ (reference sequence).

The chain uses TRBV7-9 and TRBJ2-2; D is possibly TRBD1 (6 bases). CDR1 SEHNR and CDR2 FQNEAQ come from the germline V gene (reference sequence). This CDR3 has 16 amino acids. Trimming left V 5 bases short and J 0 bases short, with 13 bases between. CDR3 residues: CASSPSGGANTGELFF. In DNA, the CDR3 is TGTGCCAGCAGCCCCTCTGGGGGCGCGAACACCGGGGAGCTGTTTTTT.

J is TRBJ2-1 and V is TRBV27, with 7 bases fitting TRBD1. This CDR3 has 16 amino acids. Germline lookup yields CDR1 MNHEY and CDR2 SMNVEV (reference sequence). V was pared by 6 bases and J by 1 base, with 9 bases of the junction left unmatched. The CDR3 region has the DNA TGTGCCAGCAGCCCCGCCCGGACAGGTTCCTACAATGAGCAGTTCTTC. Protein sequence: CASSPARTGSYNEQFF.

The rearrangement uses TRBV5-1 and TRBJ2-5, with 10 nucleotides matching TRBD1. The J segment lost 5 bases and the V segment lost 4 bases, leaving 8 bases of the junction unmatched. The CDR3 is made up of 15 amino acids. The germline gives CDR1 SGHRS, CDR2 YFSETQ. The CDR3 coding sequence is TGCGCCAGCAGCCGGGACAGGGGTTCTGGGGAGACCCAGTACTTC. As protein: CASSRDRGSGETQYF.